These 15 T cell receptor beta chains came from one sample sequenced in a study of cytomegalovirus exposure and HLA in healthy donors. PCR was performed using 60 Vbeta and 13 Jbeta primers. TCRdb keeps only in-frame clones here, not all; method: immunoSEQ multiplex PCR. The data show roughly 140,000 clones, roughly 80% seen once. The specimen was PBMCs. All receptors derive from a woman aged 40 to 50 in good health and CMV-seropositive.

The sample holds a few counts of this clone. The V gene is TRBV2, the J gene TRBJ1-2, with 10 bases that match TRBD1. The germline V gene has CDR1 SNHLY and CDR2 FYNNEI. The CDR3 sequence is 15 residues long. The V segment lost 7 bases and the J segment 5 bases; nucleotides outside the gene matches: 10. The CDR3 bases are TGTGCCAGCACGTCCCGGGACAGGGGATGGTATGGCTACACCTTC. Translated, it gives CASTSRDRGWYGYTF. The full variable domain, its missing parts supplied by reference TRBV2 and TRBJ1-2, is EPEVTQTPSHQVTQMGQEVILRCVPISNHLYFYWYRQILGQKVEFLVSFYNNEISEKSEIFDDQFSVERPDGSNFTLKIRSTKLEDSAMYFCASTSRDRGWYGYTFGSGTRLTVV.

The gene calls are TRBV4-2 and TRBJ2-3; D perhaps matches TRBD2 (6 bases). The CDR3 sequence is 16 residues long. V lost 2 bases and J lost 5, with 17 bases in between. The germline CDR1 and CDR2 sequences are LGHNA and YNFKEQ. DNA of the CDR3: TGTGCCAGCAGCCAAAGGACCGGGAGTCGAGGAGATACGCAGTATTTT. Its protein product is CASSQRTGSRGDTQYF.

V usage is TRBV7-2 and J usage is TRBJ2-4; 8 bases fit TRBD2. With 0 bases clipped from V and 1 base from J, the junction kept 14 bases outside the gene matches. This CDR3 comprises 20 residues. Germline assignment: CDR1 SGHTA and CDR2 FQGNSA. The CDR3 region is CASSLAHGGGWWGAKNIQYF. The CDR3, as DNA: TGTGCCAGCAGCTTAGCGCACGGGGGGGGCTGGTGGGGGGCCAAAAACATTCAGTACTTC.

This rearrangement joins TRBV27 to TRBJ1-5, with 8 bases lining up with TRBD1. The V segment lost 6 bases and the J segment 2 bases; nucleotides outside the gene matches: 0. The CDR3 spans 13 residues. Germline V gene lookup returns CDR1 MNHEY and CDR2 SMNVEV (reference sequence). The chain's CDR3 is CASRTGGNQPQHF. The CDR3 coding sequence is TGTGCCAGCAGGACAGGGGGCAATCAGCCCCAGCATTTT.

This rearrangement joins TRBV9 to TRBJ2-7, with TRBD1 matching over 8 bases. This CDR3 has 15 residues. Germline loops: CDR1 SGDLS, CDR2 YYNGEE. J gave up 6 bases and V 0 bases, and 8 bases lay outside the gene matches. CDR3 nucleotide sequence: TGTGCCAGCAGCGTAGGGGGACAGGCCACGGGCGAGCAGTACTTC. Translated, it gives CASSVGGQATGEQYF. Complete variable domain (other parts from reference TRBV9 and TRBJ2-7): DSGVTQTPKHLITATGQRVTLRCSPRSGDLSVYWYQQSLDQGLQFLIQYYNGEERAKGNILERFSAQQFPDLHSELNLSSLELGDSALYFCASSVGGQATGEQYFGPGTRLTVT.

The chain carries TRBV5-1 and TRBJ2-1; 14 positions agree with TRBD2. This CDR3 is 19 amino acids long. J was trimmed by 0 bases and V by 3 bases; bases with no gene match: 8. The V gene's germline CDR1 is SGHRS and CDR2 YFSETQ. CDR3 loop: CASSSGLAGGPTSYNEQFF. The CDR3, as DNA: TGCGCCAGCAGCTCCGGACTAGCGGGGGGACCAACCTCCTACAATGAGCAGTTCTTC.

The chain links TRBV27 to TRBJ2-2, with D possibly TRBD1 on 5 matching bases. Trimming removed 3 bases from V and 5 bases from J, with 16 bases in between. CDR3 length equals 16 residues. CDR1 is MNHEY and CDR2 is SMNVEV in the germline V gene (reference sequence). The CDR3 region is CASSFRPQGLTGELFF. As DNA, the CDR3 is TGTGCCAGCAGTTTCCGGCCGCAGGGTTTGACCGGGGAGCTGTTTTTT.

This clone was detected only a few times. CDR3 region: CASTPRTGLTGELFF. The DNA for the CDR3 is TGTGCCAGTACCCCCCGGACAGGGCTGACCGGGGAGCTGTTTTTT. The chain carries TRBV19 and TRBJ2-2, with 8 nucleotides matching TRBD1. This CDR3 has 15 residues. Per germline, CDR1 LNHDA and CDR2 SQIVND (reference sequence). After removal of 7 bases from V and 5 bases from J, the junction contained 9 bases not matched to a gene.

This clone showed up just once. The rearrangement uses TRBV5-1 and TRBJ2-3; D might be TRBD2 (6 bases). V was pared by 0 bases and J by 1 base, with 9 bases between. Germline V gives CDR1 SGHRS, CDR2 YFSETQ. The CDR3 covers 15 residues. The CDR3 DNA follows: TGCGCCAGCAGCTTGGGGGGGGTCGGCACAGATACGCAGTATTTT. The encoded protein is CASSLGGVGTDTQYF.

The chain combines TRBV19 with TRBJ1-1, with 10 bases matching TRBD1. Germline assignment: CDR1 LNHDA and CDR2 SQIVND (reference sequence). J gave up 1 base and V 5 bases, and 4 bases lay outside the gene matches. The CDR3 runs 15 residues. Here the CDR3 reads CASSRQGARNTEAFF. The CDR3 DNA reads as TGTGCCAGTAGTCGACAGGGGGCTCGGAACACTGAAGCTTTCTTT.

The rearrangement links TRBV10-3 to TRBJ1-2, with D possibly matching TRBD1 (6 bases). CDR3 length: 14 residues. V lost 7 bases to trimming and J lost 5 bases, with 17 bases between them. From germline, CDR1 is ENHRY and CDR2 SYGVKD. The CDR3 protein is CAINEGQPPYGYTF. In DNA form, the CDR3 reads TGTGCCATCAATGAAGGACAGCCCCCTTATGGCTACACCTTC.

This clone was seen a few times. V gene TRBV28 combines with J gene TRBJ1-3; 7 bases line up with TRBD1. This CDR3 spans 14 amino acids. With V trimmed by 7 bases and J by 7 bases, 10 bases remained unmatched. The germline CDR1 and CDR2 sequences are MDHEN and SYDVKM. DNA for the CDR3: TGTGCCAGCATCCGTAGCCAGGGGGTCAACACCATATATTTT. Translation gives CASIRSQGVNTIYF.

The chain uses TRBV4-1 and TRBJ2-1; 7 nucleotides line up with TRBD2. Germline V CDR1 and CDR2: MGHRA, YSYEKL. CDR3 length: 13 amino acids. J gave up 7 bases and V 2 bases, and 2 bases lay outside the gene matches. In nucleotides, the CDR3 is TGCGCCAGCAGCCAAACACTAGCGAATGAGCAGTTCTTC. Translating it yields CASSQTLANEQFF.

J is TRBJ1-2 and V is TRBV7-2, with 8 positions matching TRBD1. The V and J ends lost 5 bases and 8 bases, in that order; junction bases with no gene match: 10. Germline V gene sequence: CDR1 SGHTA, CDR2 FQGNSA. The CDR3 has 14 residues. CDR3 DNA sequence: TGTGCCAGCAGCCGCGGGGACAGGCGCGAAGGCTACACCTTC. It specifies CASSRGDRREGYTF.

As to this clone: The same CDR3 also results from other DNA sequences found in this sample. The chain joins TRBV5-1 to TRBJ2-3; D perhaps matches TRBD2 (5 bases). V lost 0 bases and J lost 0, with 5 bases in between. CDR3 length: 14 amino acids. Germline CDR1 and CDR2: SGHRS and YFSETQ. Here the CDR3 DNA reads TGCGCCAGCAGCTTGGGCGGGAGCACAGATACGCAGTATTTT. Its translation: CASSLGGSTDTQYF.